This entry lists 29 T cell receptor beta chains sequenced from one sample in a study of blood T cell repertoires in COVID-19. The assay was immunoSEQ multiplex PCR, and TCRdb's table has in-frame clones only and misses some. The sample has about 37,000 clones; 70% to 90% are singletons. Sequenced: peripheral blood. All receptors derive from a man aged 55 to 70 with active COVID-19.

The J gene is TRBJ1-1, the V gene TRBV5-6, with D possibly TRBD1 on 5 matching bases. The germline V gene has CDR1 SGHDT and CDR2 YYEEEE. CDR3 length equals 13 residues. Trimming removed 4 bases from V and 3 bases from J, with 10 bases in between. CDR3 loop: CASSPSGDTEAFF. In DNA form, the CDR3 reads TGTGCCAGCAGCCCCTCGGGGGACACTGAAGCTTTCTTT.

V and J are TRBV27 and TRBJ2-5; D unresolved. This CDR3 region has 11 residues. In germline, CDR1 is MNHEY, CDR2 SMNVEV (reference sequence). Trimming took 4 bases from V and 5 from J, leaving 5 bases between them. The CDR3 region is CASSYRETQYF. CDR3 nucleotide sequence: TGTGCCAGCAGTTATCGGGAGACCCAGTACTTC.

The rearrangement links TRBV9 to TRBJ1-6; TRBD1 matches at 9 bases. This CDR3 region has 15 residues. V was pared by 4 bases and J by 9 bases, with 8 bases of the junction left unmatched. CDR1 and CDR2 (germline): SGDLS, YYNGEE. CDR3 loop: CASSSRTGEGSPLHF. The CDR3 DNA sequence: TGTGCCAGCAGCTCCCGGACAGGGGAAGGTTCACCCCTCCACTTT.

This clone was seen just once. Its ends do not fully match the called genes, so a read error is possible. This chain joins TRBV11-3 and TRBJ1-3, with D tentatively TRBD1 (6 bases). Germline CDR1 and CDR2: SGHNT and YENEEA. This CDR3 contains 14 residues. The CDR3 spells CASSSTGSENTIYF. For the CDR3, the DNA is TGTGCCAGCAGCTCGACAGGATCTGAAAACACCATATATTTT. The variable domain in full, completed from reference TRBV11-3 and TRBJ1-3, reads EAGVVQSPRYKIIEKKQPVAFWCNPISGHNTLYWYLQNLGQGPELLIRYENEEAVDDSQLPKDRFSAERLKGVDSTLKIQPAELGDSAVYLCASSSTGSENTIYFGEGSWLTVV.

The genes are TRBV18 and TRBJ1-5; D is undetermined. The germline gives CDR1 KGHSH, CDR2 LQKENI. This CDR3 region has 12 residues. Trimming removed 4 bases at V and 5 bases at J, with 6 bases between. The CDR3, as DNA: TGTGCCAGCTCACTACTGGATCAGCCCCAGCATTTT. Protein: CASSLLDQPQHF.

The chain joins TRBV19 to TRBJ2-5, with D possibly TRBD1 on 6 matching bases. This CDR3 comprises 13 residues. Germline CDR1 LNHDA, CDR2 SQIVND (reference sequence). The V and J ends lost 5 bases and 4 bases respectively, with 11 bases between them. The CDR3 region is CASSALGGETQYF. CDR3 nucleotides: TGTGCCAGTAGTGCCTTAGGGGGAGAGACCCAGTACTTC.

This clone appeared a few times. This chain joins TRBV5-6 and TRBJ1-2; TRBD1 agrees at 7 bases. Germline values: CDR1 SGHDT, CDR2 YYEEEE. Trimming cost V 0 bases and J 4 bases; bases outside gene matches: 3. This CDR3 has 14 residues. In DNA, the CDR3 is TGTGCCAGCAGCTTGGACAGGGGACCCTATGGCTACACCTTC. This sequence encodes CASSLDRGPYGYTF.

This chain uses TRBV19 with TRBJ1-4, with D maybe TRBD1 (6 bases). This CDR3 has 13 residues. V shed 6 bases and J shed 8 bases, with 13 bases lying between them. Germline CDR1 reads LNHDA; CDR2 reads SQIVND (reference sequence). The CDR3 DNA reads TGTGCCAGTAGGGACAGCGGACAAGAAAAACTGTTTTTT. It is translated as CASRDSGQEKLFF. Full variable domain (remainder filled in from reference TRBV19 and TRBJ1-4): DGGITQSPKYLFRKEGQNVTLSCEQNLNHDAMYWYRQDPGQGLRLIYYSQIVNDFQKGDIAEGYSVSREKKESFPLTVTSAQKNPTAFYLCASRDSGQEKLFFGSGTQLSVL.

The rearrangement links TRBV28 to TRBJ1-5; TRBD1 agrees at 10 bases. The CDR3 consists of 19 residues. With V trimmed by 5 bases and J by 2 bases, 15 bases remained unmatched. From germline, CDR1 is MDHEN and CDR2 SYDVKM. In DNA, the CDR3 is TGTGCCAGCAGTCGTGGGACAGGGGTAAGAGGGATGGGCAATCAGCCCCAGCATTTT. Protein sequence: CASSRGTGVRGMGNQPQHF.

This clone appeared once. The chain recombines TRBV3-1 (or the pseudogene TRBV3-2) with TRBJ2-5, with 15 bases that match TRBD2. The germline CDR1 and CDR2 sequences are LGHDT and YNNKEL (reference sequence). Trimming removed 8 bases from V and 4 bases from J; junction bases left unmatched: 2. CDR3 length equals 14 residues. This CDR3 reads CASGGLAGGETQYF. CDR3 DNA: TGTGCCAGCGGGGGACTAGCGGGAGGAGAGACCCAGTACTTC.

The chain couples TRBV6-2 or TRBV6-3 to TRBJ2-5; a possible D gene is TRBD1 (6 bases). Trimming removed 2 bases from V and 2 bases from J, with 18 bases in between. Germline CDR1 reads MNHEY; CDR2 reads SVGEGT. The CDR3 is 17 amino acids. The CDR3 sequence: CASSYQGVEGVQETQYF. The CDR3 DNA reads TGTGCCAGCAGTTACCAGGGTGTCGAGGGGGTACAAGAGACCCAGTACTTC.

The V and J genes are TRBV9 and TRBJ2-1, with D possibly being TRBD2 (6 bases). This CDR3 region has 16 residues. V lost 0 bases and J lost 0, with 10 bases in between. The germline V gene encodes CDR1 SGDLS and CDR2 YYNGEE. CDR3 DNA sequence: TGTGCCAGCAGCGTAGTTGGGACTGCCTCCTACAATGAGCAGTTCTTC. Its translation is CASSVVGTASYNEQFF.

The V gene is TRBV11-2, the J gene TRBJ2-3; weak D call: TRBD2 (6 bases). V shed 5 bases and J shed 4 bases, with 19 bases lying between them. Germline V CDR1 and CDR2: SGHAT, FQNNGV. There are 16 residues in the CDR3. The CDR3 nucleotides are TGTGCCAGCAGCGGGGGAGGACTCTACCCCGCAGATACGCAGTATTTT. Translating gives CASSGGGLYPADTQYF.

This clone was picked up one time. CDR3 in amino acids: CASSQERDRGEAEAFF. The CDR3 region has the DNA TGCGCCAGCAGCCAAGAGAGGGACAGGGGAGAGGCTGAAGCTTTCTTT. The chain carries TRBV4-3 and TRBJ1-1, with TRBD1 matching 10 bases. The CDR3 has 16 amino acids. The V gene end was trimmed by 0 bases and the J gene end by 6 bases; junction bases not matched to a gene: 7. The germline gives CDR1 LGHNA, CDR2 YSLEER.

Here the CDR3 DNA reads TGCGCCAGCAGCCAAGCGCAGCTAGCCCCCTACGAGCAGTACTTC. Translation: CASSQAQLAPYEQYF. The chain is built from TRBV4-3 and TRBJ2-7, with D perhaps matching TRBD2 (5 bases). CDR3 length: 15 residues. Germline V gives CDR1 LGHNA, CDR2 YSLEER. V shed 1 base and J shed 2 bases, with 12 bases lying between them.

This clone is a singleton in its sample. The V gene is TRBV5-1, the J gene TRBJ2-1, with 13 bases identical to TRBD2. Germline V gene data show CDR1 as SGHRS and CDR2 as YFSETQ. The CDR3 is made up of 16 amino acids. Unmatched junction bases numbered 7, after V lost 4 bases and J lost 6 bases. In nucleotides, the CDR3 is TGCGCCAGCAGCAGGGGAAGGACTAGCGGGAGCAATGAGCAGTTCTTC. Encoded protein: CASSRGRTSGSNEQFF.

The chain has TRBV28 and TRBJ2-2; 9 bases fit TRBD2. The CDR3 has 15 amino acids. Germline V lookup: CDR1 MDHEN, CDR2 SYDVKM. The junction had 7 bases not matched to a gene; V was cut back by 8 bases and J by 3 bases. The CDR3 bases are TGTGCCAGCTACCCGACTAGCGGTTACACCGGGGAGCTGTTTTTT. The encoded protein is CASYPTSGYTGELFF.

The chain couples TRBV29-1 to TRBJ2-7; D perhaps matches TRBD2 (5 bases). The V and J ends lost 2 bases and 6 bases respectively, with 11 bases between them. This CDR3 contains 12 residues. The germline V gene has CDR1 SQVTM and CDR2 ANQGSEA. This CDR3 reads CSVEILGSEQYF. CDR3 sequence (DNA): TGCAGCGTTGAAATATTGGGGAGCGAGCAGTACTTC.

This chain connects TRBV10-1 to TRBJ1-1; 7 bases agree with TRBD1. There are 14 residues in the CDR3. J was trimmed by 0 bases and V by 6 bases; bases with no gene match: 4. Germline loops: CDR1 WNHNN, CDR2 SYGVQD (reference sequence). The CDR3 sequence: CASSEGQMNTEAFF. In DNA, the CDR3 is TGCGCCAGCAGCGAGGGACAGATGAACACTGAAGCTTTCTTT.

The chain combines TRBV4-3 with TRBJ2-2; possibly TRBD2 for D (5 bases). In germline, CDR1 is LGHNA, CDR2 YSLEER. The CDR3 contains 15 residues. V was trimmed by 9 bases and J by 0 bases, leaving 14 bases between them. Here the CDR3 reads CASSSAGANTGELFF. CDR3 coding DNA: TGCGCCAGTTCGTCCGCGGGTGCGAACACCGGGGAGCTGTTTTTT.

The rearrangement links TRBV19 to TRBJ2-5; 11 bases line up with TRBD1. J was trimmed by 1 base and V by 10 bases; bases with no gene match: 8. The CDR3 extends over 15 amino acids. Germline V gene data show CDR1 as LNHDA and CDR2 as SQIVND (reference sequence). CDR3: CATGQGARSQETQYF. The CDR3 coding sequence is TGTGCCACCGGACAGGGGGCGCGGAGCCAAGAGACCCAGTACTTC.

The gene calls are TRBV6-5 and TRBJ1-1; a weak D match, TRBD1 (6 bases). The CDR3 is 14 residues long. V was pared by 1 base and J by 3 bases, with 9 bases between. The germline CDR1 and CDR2 sequences are MNHEY and SVGAGI. The CDR3 DNA reads TGTGCCAGCAGTTACTTACAGGGCGACACTGAAGCTTTCTTT. Encoded protein: CASSYLQGDTEAFF.

The V call is TRBV9, the J call TRBJ1-2; D ambiguous. Germline V gene data show CDR1 as SGDLS and CDR2 as YYNGEE. Trimming stripped 3 bases from V and 0 bases from J, with 6 bases between. This CDR3 contains 13 residues. CDR3 residues: CASSAQPNYGYTF. The CDR3 coding sequence is TGTGCCAGCAGCGCACAGCCTAACTATGGCTACACCTTC.

The chain has TRBV7-9 and TRBJ2-3, with TRBD1 matching over 7 bases. This CDR3 is 13 amino acids long. Germline trimming cut 4 bases from V and 3 bases from J; bases unmatched to any gene: 1. The V gene's germline CDR1 is SEHNR and CDR2 FQNEAQ (reference sequence). The CDR3: CASSSTGTDTQYF. CDR3 nucleotides: TGTGCCAGCAGCTCGACAGGGACAGATACGCAGTATTTT.

The rearrangement links TRBV10-3 to TRBJ2-7; D not resolved. This CDR3 comprises 14 residues. Deletions cut 6 bases from V and 5 bases from J, with 17 bases between. Germline V gene data show CDR1 as ENHRY and CDR2 as SYGVKD. The CDR3 coding sequence is TGTGCCATCAGCGGAAGACAAGATGTCAACGAGCAGTACTTC. Protein product: CAISGRQDVNEQYF.

The chain joins TRBV27 to TRBJ1-2, with D maybe TRBD1 (5 bases). V lost 5 bases and J 4 bases, leaving 17 bases between the germline ends. The germline CDR1 and CDR2 sequences are MNHEY and SMNVEV (reference sequence). There are 15 residues in the CDR3. CDR3 nucleotides: TGTGCCAGCAGTCCCTGGCAGCCGGGGGGCTATGGCTACACCTTC. This translates into CASSPWQPGGYGYTF.

The chain carries TRBV7-3 and TRBJ2-1; TRBD2 agrees at 8 bases. The CDR3 consists of 15 residues. V gave up 5 bases and J gave up 9 bases; unmatched junction bases: 12. Germline V CDR1 and CDR2: SGHTA, FQGTGA. The CDR3 DNA is TGTGCCAGCAGCCGATCTAGCGGGTCCCTCGCTGAGCAGTTCTTC. Translating gives CASSRSSGSLAEQFF.

This clone has only a few counts. This chain joins TRBV4-2 and TRBJ2-1, with 12 positions matching TRBD2. Germline V gene lookup returns CDR1 LGHNA and CDR2 YNFKEQ. Trimming took 2 bases from V and 10 from J; bases not matched to a gene: 12. This CDR3 contains 17 residues. The CDR3 DNA reads TGTGCCAGCAGCCAAAAGGGCGCACTAGCGGGAGGTTGGGAGCAGTTCTTC. Residues: CASSQKGALAGGWEQFF.

The chain carries TRBV18 and TRBJ1-1; weak D call: TRBD1 (5 bases). Germline CDR1 and CDR2: KGHSH and LQKENI. Trimming took 5 bases from V and 7 from J, leaving 14 bases between them. The CDR3 totals 13 residues. The CDR3: CASSAGPWGEAFF. The CDR3 DNA reads TGTGCCAGCTCAGCGGGACCCTGGGGTGAAGCTTTCTTT.